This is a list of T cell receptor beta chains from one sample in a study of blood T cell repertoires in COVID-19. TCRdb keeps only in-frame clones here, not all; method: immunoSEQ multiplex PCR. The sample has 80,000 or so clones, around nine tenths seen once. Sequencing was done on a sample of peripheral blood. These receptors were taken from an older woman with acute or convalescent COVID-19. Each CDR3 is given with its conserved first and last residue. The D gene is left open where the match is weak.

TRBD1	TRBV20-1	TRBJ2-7	CSATDRENEQYF
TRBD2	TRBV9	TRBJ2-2	CASSAMTSGGGELFF
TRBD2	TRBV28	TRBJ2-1	CASSLGLAGNEQFF
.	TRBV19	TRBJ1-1	CASRGGPTEAFF
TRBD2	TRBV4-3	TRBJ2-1	CASSQDGLAGVYEQFF
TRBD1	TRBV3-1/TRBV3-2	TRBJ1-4	CASSQERQGGKLFF
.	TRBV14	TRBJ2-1	CASSQGWPYNEQFF
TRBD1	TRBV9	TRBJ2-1	CASSVGGQKNNEQFF
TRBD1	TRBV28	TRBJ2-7	CASSPRDRTPYEQYF
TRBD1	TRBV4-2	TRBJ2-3	CASSQGQDRGDTQYF
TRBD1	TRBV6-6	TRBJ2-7	CASSYGQRTGGSQQYF
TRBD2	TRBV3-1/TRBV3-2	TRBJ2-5	CASSQDLAGGPKTQYF
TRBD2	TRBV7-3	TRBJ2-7	CASSLTSGSRYEQYF
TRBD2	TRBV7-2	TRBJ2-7	CASSSVASGYYEQYF
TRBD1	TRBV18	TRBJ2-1	CASSPGTGGDEQFF
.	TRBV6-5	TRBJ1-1	CASSRWATEAFF
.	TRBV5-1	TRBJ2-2	CASSPRLAFTGELFF
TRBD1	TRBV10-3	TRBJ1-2	CAISETGVYGYTF
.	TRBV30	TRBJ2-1	CAWSVGLAAYNEQFF
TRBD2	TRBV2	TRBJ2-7	CASSQGGWEQYF
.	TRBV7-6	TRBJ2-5	CASSPGQIETQYF
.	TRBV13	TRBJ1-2	CASSLGTSNYGYTF
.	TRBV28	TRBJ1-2	CASTLSGQFYGYTF
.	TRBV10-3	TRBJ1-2	CAISEDKNYGYTF
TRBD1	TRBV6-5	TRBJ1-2	CASSTPGQGSYTF
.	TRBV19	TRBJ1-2	CASSRRAVLYGYTF
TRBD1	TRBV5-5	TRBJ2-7	CASSWDRSLSYEQYF
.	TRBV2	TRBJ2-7	CASSEGRLVEQYF
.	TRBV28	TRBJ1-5	CASTVEYQPQHF
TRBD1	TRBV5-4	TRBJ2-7	CASSPDRGYEQYF
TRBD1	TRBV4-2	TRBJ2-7	CASSQLGQGYEQYF
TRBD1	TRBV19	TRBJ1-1	CASSMRTGGTEAFF
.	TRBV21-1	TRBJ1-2	CASSKVRTPGYTF
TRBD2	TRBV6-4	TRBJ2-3	CASARGVSTDTQYF
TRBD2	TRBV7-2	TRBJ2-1	CASSVTSGGAREQFF
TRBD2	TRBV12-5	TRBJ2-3	CASGLVPTSGGSDTQYF
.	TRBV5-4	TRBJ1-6	CASSLGGNRGNSPLHF
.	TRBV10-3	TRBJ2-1	CAITHGINNEQFF
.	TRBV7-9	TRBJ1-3	CASSRTNSGNTIYF
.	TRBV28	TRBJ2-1	CASTPGVVYNEQFF
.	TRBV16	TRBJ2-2	CASSQSRDGELFF
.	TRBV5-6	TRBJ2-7	CASSFGGLVQYF
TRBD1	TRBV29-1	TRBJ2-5	CSVVGQGAEKTQYF
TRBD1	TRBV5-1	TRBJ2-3	CASSLELRDRGTDTQYF
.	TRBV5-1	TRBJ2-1	CASSLGTGEHNEQFF
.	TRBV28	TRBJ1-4	CASSGQFNEKLFF
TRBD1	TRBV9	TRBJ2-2	CASSPGTANTGELFF
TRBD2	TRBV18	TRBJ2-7	CASSLRGLSSYEQYF
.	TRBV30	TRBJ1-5	CAWSHETSQPQHF
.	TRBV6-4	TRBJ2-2	CASSVEPNTGELFF
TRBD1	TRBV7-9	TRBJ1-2	CASSPTTGGRGYTF
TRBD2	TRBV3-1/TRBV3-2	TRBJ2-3	CASSEEVGLAGPTDTQYF
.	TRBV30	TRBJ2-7	CAWSKGLMREQYF
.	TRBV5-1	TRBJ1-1	CASSLTQGWITEAFF
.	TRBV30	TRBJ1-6	CAWDIARSSYNSPLHF
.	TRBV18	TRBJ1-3	CASSPPLQLTGNTIYF
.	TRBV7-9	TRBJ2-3	CASSLGIDGISTDTQYF
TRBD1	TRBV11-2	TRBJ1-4	CASSRQGGFEKLFF
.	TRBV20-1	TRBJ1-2	CSASFLDGYTF
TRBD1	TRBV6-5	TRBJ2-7	CASDSDRGYEQYF